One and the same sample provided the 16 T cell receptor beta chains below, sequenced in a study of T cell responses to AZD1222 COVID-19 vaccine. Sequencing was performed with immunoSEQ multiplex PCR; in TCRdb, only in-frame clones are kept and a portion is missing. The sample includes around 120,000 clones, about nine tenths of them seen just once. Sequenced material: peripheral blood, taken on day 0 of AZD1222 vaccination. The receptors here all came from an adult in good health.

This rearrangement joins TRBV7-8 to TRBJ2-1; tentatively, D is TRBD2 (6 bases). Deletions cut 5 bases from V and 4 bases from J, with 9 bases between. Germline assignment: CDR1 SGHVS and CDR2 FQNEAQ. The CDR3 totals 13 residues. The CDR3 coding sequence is TGTGCCAGCAGCATTCTAGCGTACAATGAGCAGTTCTTC. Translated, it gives CASSILAYNEQFF.

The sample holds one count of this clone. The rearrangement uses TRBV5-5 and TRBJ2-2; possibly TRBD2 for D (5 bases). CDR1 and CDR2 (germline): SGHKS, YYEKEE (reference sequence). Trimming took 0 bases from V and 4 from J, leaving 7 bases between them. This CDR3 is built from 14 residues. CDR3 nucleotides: TGTGCCAGCAGCTTGGGGGAGATCACCGGGGAGCTGTTTTTT. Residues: CASSLGEITGELFF.

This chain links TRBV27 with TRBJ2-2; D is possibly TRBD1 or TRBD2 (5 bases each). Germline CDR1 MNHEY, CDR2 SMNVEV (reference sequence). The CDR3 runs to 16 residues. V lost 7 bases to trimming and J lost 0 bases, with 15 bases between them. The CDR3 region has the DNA TGTGCCAGCAAAACTCGGGACGACGCGAACACCGGGGAGCTGTTTTTT. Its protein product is CASKTRDDANTGELFF.

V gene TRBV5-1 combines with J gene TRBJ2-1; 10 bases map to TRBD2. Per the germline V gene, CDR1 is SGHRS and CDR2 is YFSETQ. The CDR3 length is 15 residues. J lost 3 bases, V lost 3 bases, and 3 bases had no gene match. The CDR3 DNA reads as TGCGCCAGCAGCTCGGCTAGCGGGGGCTACAATGAGCAGTTCTTC. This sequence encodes CASSSASGGYNEQFF.

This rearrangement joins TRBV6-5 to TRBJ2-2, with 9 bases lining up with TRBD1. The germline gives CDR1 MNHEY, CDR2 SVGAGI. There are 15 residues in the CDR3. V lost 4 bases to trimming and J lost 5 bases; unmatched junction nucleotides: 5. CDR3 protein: CASSFDRGSTGELFF. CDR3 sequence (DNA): TGTGCCAGCAGTTTCGACAGGGGGTCGACCGGGGAGCTGTTTTTT.

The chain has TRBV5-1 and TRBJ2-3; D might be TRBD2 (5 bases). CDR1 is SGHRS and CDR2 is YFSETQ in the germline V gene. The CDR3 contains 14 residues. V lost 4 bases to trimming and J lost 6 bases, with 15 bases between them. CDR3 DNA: TGCGCCAGCAGCGGAGGACCTTCTGCGGATACGCAGTATTTT. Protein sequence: CASSGGPSADTQYF.

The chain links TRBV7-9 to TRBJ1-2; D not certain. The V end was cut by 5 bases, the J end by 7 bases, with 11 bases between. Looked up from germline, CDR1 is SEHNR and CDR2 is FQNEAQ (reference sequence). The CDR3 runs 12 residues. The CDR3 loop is CASSLEGFGYTF. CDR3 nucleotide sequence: TGTGCCAGCAGCCTTGAAGGTTTTGGCTACACCTTC. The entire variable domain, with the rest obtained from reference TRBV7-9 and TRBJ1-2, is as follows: DTGVSQNPRHKITKRGQNVTFRCDPISEHNRLYWYRQTLGQGPEFLTYFQNEAQLEKSRLLSDRFSAERPKGSFSTLEIQRTEQGDSAMYLCASSLEGFGYTFGSGTRLTVV.

The CDR3 loop reads CASSLEGETQYF. In nucleotides, the CDR3 is TGCGCCAGCAGCTTGGAAGGTGAGACCCAGTACTTC. The V call is TRBV5-1, the J call TRBJ2-5; the D is unclear. This CDR3 is built from 12 residues. The V gene lost 0 bases and the J gene lost 5 bases, with 5 bases spanning the gap. Per the germline V gene, CDR1 is SGHRS and CDR2 is YFSETQ.

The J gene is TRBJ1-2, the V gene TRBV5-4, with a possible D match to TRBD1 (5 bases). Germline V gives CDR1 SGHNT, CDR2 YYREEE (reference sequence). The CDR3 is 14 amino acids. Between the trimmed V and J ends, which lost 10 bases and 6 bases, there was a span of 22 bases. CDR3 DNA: TGTGCCTCCCCGCAACTAGGGGATGTCAATGGCTACACCTTC. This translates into CASPQLGDVNGYTF.

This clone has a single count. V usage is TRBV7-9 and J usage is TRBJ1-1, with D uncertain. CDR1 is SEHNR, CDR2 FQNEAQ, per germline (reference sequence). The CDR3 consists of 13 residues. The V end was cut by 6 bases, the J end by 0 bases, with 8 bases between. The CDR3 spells CASSQQMNTEAFF. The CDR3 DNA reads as TGTGCCAGCAGTCAACAGATGAACACTGAAGCTTTCTTT.

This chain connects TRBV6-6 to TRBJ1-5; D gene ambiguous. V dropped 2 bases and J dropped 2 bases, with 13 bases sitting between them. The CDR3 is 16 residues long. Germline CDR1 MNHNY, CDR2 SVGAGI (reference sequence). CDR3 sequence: CASSYERHRGNQPQHF. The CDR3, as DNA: TGTGCCAGCAGTTACGAAAGGCATCGGGGCAATCAGCCCCAGCATTTT.

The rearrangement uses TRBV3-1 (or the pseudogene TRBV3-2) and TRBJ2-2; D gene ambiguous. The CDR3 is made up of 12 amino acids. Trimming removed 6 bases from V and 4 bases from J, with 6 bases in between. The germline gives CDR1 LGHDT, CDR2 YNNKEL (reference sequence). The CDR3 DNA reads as TGTGCCAGCAGGCGTACCACCGGGGAGCTGTTTTTT. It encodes CASRRTTGELFF.

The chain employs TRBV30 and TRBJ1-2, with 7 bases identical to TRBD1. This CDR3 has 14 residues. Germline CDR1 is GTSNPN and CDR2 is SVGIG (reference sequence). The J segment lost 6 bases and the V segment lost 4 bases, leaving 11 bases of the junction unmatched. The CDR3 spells CAWNPEGANNGYTF. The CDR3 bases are TGTGCCTGGAACCCTGAGGGGGCCAATAATGGCTACACCTTC.

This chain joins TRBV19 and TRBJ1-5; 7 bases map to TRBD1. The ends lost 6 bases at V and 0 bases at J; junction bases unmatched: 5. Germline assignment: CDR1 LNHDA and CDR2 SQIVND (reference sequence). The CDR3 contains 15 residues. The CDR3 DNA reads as TGTGCCAGTAGGCTGACAGGGACTAGCAATCAGCCCCAGCATTTT. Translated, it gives CASRLTGTSNQPQHF.

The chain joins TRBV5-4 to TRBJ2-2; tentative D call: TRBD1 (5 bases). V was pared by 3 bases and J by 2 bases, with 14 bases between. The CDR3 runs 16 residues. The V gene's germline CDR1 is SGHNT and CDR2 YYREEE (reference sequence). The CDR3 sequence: CASSSVDRLNTGELFF. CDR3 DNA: TGTGCCAGCAGCTCGGTTGACAGACTTAACACCGGGGAGCTGTTTTTT.

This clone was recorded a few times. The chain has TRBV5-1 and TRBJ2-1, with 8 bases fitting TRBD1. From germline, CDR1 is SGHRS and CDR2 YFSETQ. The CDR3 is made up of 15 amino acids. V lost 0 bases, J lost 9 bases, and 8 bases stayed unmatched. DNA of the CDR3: TGCGCCAGCAGCTTGGGTCGTTCCAGGGGGCGTGAGCAGTTCTTC. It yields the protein CASSLGRSRGREQFF.